This TCR beta chain derives from a study of response to subunit inactivated influenza vaccine. The CDR3 totals 14 residues. V lost 1 base and J 7 bases, leaving 13 bases between the germline ends. This clonotype has just a few counts. TCRdb redid the calling of the RT-PCR reads with MiXCR, one entry per CDR3 protein. The sample includes fewer than 600,000 distinct CDR3 sequences, under 8.5% seen only once; the top ten take around 13%. The chain couples TRBV12-3 or TRBV12-4 to TRBJ1-2; perhaps TRBD1 as D (5 bases). The sample here was PBMCs from blood, taken 23 to 25 months after vaccination. The sequence came from a man aged 50-75 years who received an inactivated influenza vaccine. The CDR3 loop is CASSLGGRPSGYTF. CDR3 nucleotides: TGTGCCAGCAGTTTAGGGGGACGGCCTAGTGGCTACACCTTC.